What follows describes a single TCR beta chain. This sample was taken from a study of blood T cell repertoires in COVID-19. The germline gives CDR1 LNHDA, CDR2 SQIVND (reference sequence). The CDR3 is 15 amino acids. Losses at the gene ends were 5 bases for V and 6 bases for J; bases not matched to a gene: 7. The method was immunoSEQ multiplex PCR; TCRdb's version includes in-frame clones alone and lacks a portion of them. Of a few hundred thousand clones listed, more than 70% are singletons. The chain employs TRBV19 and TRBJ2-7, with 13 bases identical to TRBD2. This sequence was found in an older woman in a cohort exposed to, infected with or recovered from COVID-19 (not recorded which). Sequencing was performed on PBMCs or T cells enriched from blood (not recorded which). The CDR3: CASSPGLAGDSEQYF. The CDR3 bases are TGTGCCAGTAGTCCCGGACTAGCGGGAGACAGCGAGCAGTACTTC.